The 27 T cell receptor beta chains in this list originate from one sample, sequenced in a study of cytomegalovirus exposure and HLA in healthy donors. TCRdb keeps only in-frame clones here, not all; method: immunoSEQ multiplex PCR. The sample has roughly 180,000 clones; approximately 89% are singletons. Sample: PBMCs. These receptors originate from a man under 40 in good health and CMV-seropositive.

The rearrangement links TRBV15 to TRBJ2-3; TRBD2 aligns across 7 bases. Germline V CDR1 and CDR2: LNHNV, YYDKDF (reference sequence). Losses at the gene ends were 6 bases for V and 2 bases for J; bases not matched to a gene: 5. The CDR3 covers 14 residues. The CDR3 DNA sequence: TGTGCCACCAGAGGGAGGGCGGCCACAGATACGCAGTATTTT. It specifies CATRGRAATDTQYF.

This chain connects TRBV7-9 to TRBJ1-6, with D possibly being TRBD1 (6 bases). Germline V gene data show CDR1 as SEHNR and CDR2 as FQNEAQ (reference sequence). The CDR3 has 15 amino acids. V lost 7 bases, J lost 10 bases, and 20 bases lay in between. The CDR3 region is CASMGEGDRTSPLHF. The CDR3, as DNA: TGTGCCAGCATGGGAGAAGGAGACAGGACCTCACCCCTCCACTTT. Combining the CDR3 with reference TRBV7-9 and TRBJ1-6 gives the whole variable domain DTGVSQNPRHKITKRGQNVTFRCDPISEHNRLYWYRQTLGQGPEFLTYFQNEAQLEKSRLLSDRFSAERPKGSFSTLEIQRTEQGDSAMYLCASMGEGDRTSPLHFGNGTRLTVT.

The chain employs TRBV15 and TRBJ2-7, with no clear D. Trimming cost V 1 base and J 0 bases, with 10 bases left between them. Germline V CDR1 and CDR2: LNHNV, YYDKDF (reference sequence). The CDR3 contains 15 residues. In nucleotides, the CDR3 is TGTGCCACCAGCAGAGCTGGCCGCACCTCCTACGAGCAGTACTTC. Translation gives CATSRAGRTSYEQYF.

The gene calls are TRBV6-5 and TRBJ1-4; tentative D call: TRBD1 (5 bases). Trimming took off 4 bases at V and 8 bases at J, with 17 bases between the two ends. Looked up from germline, CDR1 is MNHEY and CDR2 is SVGAGI. CDR3 length: 15 residues. CDR3 region: CASSFAQASGEKLFF. CDR3 DNA sequence: TGTGCCAGCAGTTTCGCTCAGGCCTCAGGGGAAAAACTGTTTTTT.

The chain carries TRBV18 and TRBJ1-5; TRBD1 might be the D (6 bases). This CDR3 contains 16 residues. Germline loops: CDR1 KGHSH, CDR2 LQKENI. Trimming removed 1 base at V and 1 base at J, with 11 bases between. The CDR3 spells CASSPLGQGSNQPQHF. Written as DNA, the CDR3 is TGTGCCAGCTCACCACTCGGGCAGGGGAGCAATCAGCCCCAGCATTTT.

The chain joins TRBV7-2 to TRBJ1-3; maybe TRBD1 (5 bases). Per germline, CDR1 SGHTA and CDR2 FQGNSA. V dropped 2 bases and J dropped 4 bases, with 12 bases sitting between them. This CDR3 comprises 15 residues. The CDR3 bases are TGTGCCAGCAGCTTAAACAGGAATAGAGGAAACACCATATATTTT. Translation: CASSLNRNRGNTIYF.

This clone was seen more than once but under ten times. The chain recombines TRBV2 with TRBJ2-7; 9 nucleotides align to TRBD1. Unmatched junction bases numbered 5, after V lost 3 bases and J lost 5 bases. The CDR3 sequence is 14 residues long. Germline CDR1 SNHLY, CDR2 FYNNEI. The CDR3 here is CASSEGQGQNEQYF. The CDR3 bases are TGTGCCAGCAGTGAGGGACAGGGACAAAACGAGCAGTACTTC.

The chain has TRBV5-1 and TRBJ1-1; D may be TRBD1 (5 bases). The ends were cut back, 4 bases at V and 7 bases at J, with 17 bases in the middle. Germline CDR1 SGHRS, CDR2 YFSETQ. This CDR3 region has 14 residues. The CDR3 sequence: CASSRETEPFEAFF. The CDR3 DNA follows: TGCGCCAGCAGCCGGGAGACAGAGCCCTTTGAAGCTTTCTTT.

This clone has just a few counts. This sample also contains other DNA sequences that code for the same CDR3. V usage is TRBV2 and J usage is TRBJ2-7, with D uncertain. The germline gives CDR1 SNHLY, CDR2 FYNNEI. V was shortened by 3 bases and J by 2 bases, with 2 bases between the two germline ends. The CDR3 covers 11 residues. The CDR3 DNA sequence: TGTGCCAGCAGTGAGACCTACGAGCAGTACTTC. Protein sequence: CASSETYEQYF. The full variable domain, rest sourced from reference TRBV2 and TRBJ2-7, is EPEVTQTPSHQVTQMGQEVILRCVPISNHLYFYWYRQILGQKVEFLVSFYNNEISEKSEIFDDQFSVERPDGSNFTLKIRSTKLEDSAMYFCASSETYEQYFGPGTRLTVT.

The V call is TRBV5-1, the J call TRBJ2-3; 9 bases are a match to TRBD1. CDR1 is SGHRS and CDR2 is YFSETQ in the germline V gene. V lost 4 bases and J lost 5; bases outside the gene matches: 5. The CDR3 is made up of 14 amino acids. The CDR3 is CASSPGQGIDTQYF. CDR3 coding DNA: TGCGCCAGCAGCCCAGGACAGGGGATAGATACGCAGTATTTT.

V usage is TRBV9 and J usage is TRBJ2-5; D is possibly TRBD1 (6 bases). The germline V gene has CDR1 SGDLS and CDR2 YYNGEE. CDR3 length: 14 residues. Trimming left V 0 bases short and J 1 base short, with 7 bases between. The CDR3 DNA sequence: TGTGCCAGCAGCGTAGAGGGGGTCCAAGAGACCCAGTACTTC. This sequence encodes CASSVEGVQETQYF.

This sequence joins TRBV5-4 and TRBJ2-1; possibly TRBD2 for D (5 bases). Trimming left V 1 base short and J 6 bases short, with 11 bases between. The CDR3 totals 14 residues. The germline CDR1 and CDR2 sequences are SGHNT and YYREEE (reference sequence). The CDR3 is CASSLTGNPNEQFF. In DNA, the CDR3 is TGTGCCAGCAGCTTGACGGGGAATCCCAATGAGCAGTTCTTC.

The J gene is TRBJ1-2, the V gene TRBV7-9, with D tentatively TRBD1 (6 bases). This CDR3 has 14 residues. The V gene's germline CDR1 is SEHNR and CDR2 FQNEAQ (reference sequence). V lost 1 base, J lost 5 bases, and 11 bases lay in between. CDR3 nucleotide sequence: TGTGCCAGCAGCTTAGGATCAGGGGCGTATGGCTACACCTTC. Encoded protein: CASSLGSGAYGYTF. Full variable domain (rest looked up from reference TRBV7-9 and TRBJ1-2): DTGVSQNPRHKITKRGQNVTFRCDPISEHNRLYWYRQTLGQGPEFLTYFQNEAQLEKSRLLSDRFSAERPKGSFSTLEIQRTEQGDSAMYLCASSLGSGAYGYTFGSGTRLTVV.

The chain joins TRBV5-6 to TRBJ1-3; 9 bases line up with TRBD1. V shed 4 bases and J 4 bases; nucleotides not matched to a gene: 12. CDR1 and CDR2 from the germline V gene are SGHDT and YYEEEE. The CDR3 runs 17 residues. CDR3 sequence (DNA): TGTGCCAGCAGCCTGGTGGGGCTCGGACAGGGGGGAAACACCATATATTTT. Translation: CASSLVGLGQGGNTIYF.

The V gene is TRBV5-1, the J gene TRBJ2-7; possibly TRBD1 for D (7 bases). Trimming stripped 4 bases from V and 0 bases from J, with 14 bases between. The germline gives CDR1 SGHRS, CDR2 YFSETQ. CDR3 size: 15 residues. DNA of the CDR3: TGCGCCAGCAGCCACGCAGGGGGGTCCTCCTACGAGCAGTACTTC. Translation: CASSHAGGSSYEQYF. The variable domain in full, with the rest retrieved from reference TRBV5-1 and TRBJ2-7, is KAGVTQTPRYLIKTRGQQVTLSCSPISGHRSVSWYQQTPGQGLQFLFEYFSETQRNKGNFPGRFSGRQFSNSRSEMNVSTLELGDSALYLCASSHAGGSSYEQYFGPGTRLTVT.

V and J are TRBV18 and TRBJ2-2; 8 nucleotides align to TRBD1. Germline-derived CDR1 and CDR2 are KGHSH and LQKENI. The V segment lost 1 base and the J segment 4 bases; nucleotides outside the gene matches: 2. The CDR3 length is 15 residues. The CDR3 DNA sequence: TGTGCCAGCTCACCACGACAGGGGCCCACCGGGGAGCTGTTTTTT. It yields the protein CASSPRQGPTGELFF. Based on the CDR3 plus reference TRBV18 and TRBJ2-2, the full variable domain is NAGVMQNPRHLVRRRGQEARLRCSPMKGHSHVYWYRQLPEEGLKFMVYLQKENIIDESGMPKERFSAEFPKEGPSILRIQQVVRGDSAAYFCASSPRQGPTGELFFGEGSRLTVL.

J is TRBJ2-7 and V is TRBV4-2; 7 bases line up with TRBD2. V shed 0 bases and J 7 bases; nucleotides not matched to a gene: 6. Germline V CDR1 and CDR2: LGHNA, YNFKEQ. The CDR3 length is 14 residues. The CDR3 bases are TGTGCCAGCAGCCAAGATCGGGGGGAATGGGAGCAGTACTTC. Translating it yields CASSQDRGEWEQYF.

This chain connects TRBV7-3 to TRBJ1-6, with 10 positions matching TRBD1. The CDR3 is 14 residues long. J was trimmed by 8 bases and V by 5 bases; bases with no gene match: 3. Germline V lookup: CDR1 SGHTA, CDR2 FQGTGA. The CDR3 loop is CASSHGQGDSPLHF. The CDR3 nucleotides read TGTGCCAGCAGCCACGGACAGGGGGATTCACCCCTCCACTTT.

The rearrangement joins TRBV9 to TRBJ2-7; 7 nucleotides align to TRBD1. There are 15 residues in the CDR3. The J segment lost 3 bases and the V segment lost 0 bases, leaving 6 bases of the junction unmatched. Germline V lookup: CDR1 SGDLS, CDR2 YYNGEE. The CDR3 here is CASSVAPGTDYEQYF. The CDR3 bases are TGTGCCAGCAGCGTAGCTCCCGGGACAGACTACGAGCAGTACTTC.

The rearrangement uses TRBV2 and TRBJ2-3; 7 nucleotides match TRBD2. This CDR3 spans 14 amino acids. The trim removed 11 bases at V and 2 bases at J, leaving 10 bases unmatched. Per the germline V gene, CDR1 is SNHLY and CDR2 is FYNNEI. The CDR3 here is CASQAGEITDTQYF. Here the CDR3 DNA reads TGTGCCTCCCAGGCGGGAGAAATCACAGATACGCAGTATTTT.

This chain links TRBV21-1 with TRBJ1-6. TRBV21-1 is annotated as a pseudogene. There are 15 residues in the CDR3. The CDR3 region is CASSKEEGFVTPLHF. The CDR3 bases are TGTGCCAGCAGCAAAGAAGAGGGGTTTGTGACACCCCTCCACTTT.

The chain carries TRBV2 and TRBJ2-2, with 8 bases lining up with TRBD2. With V trimmed by 6 bases and J by 3 bases, 12 bases remained unmatched. Germline values: CDR1 SNHLY, CDR2 FYNNEI. This CDR3 is 17 amino acids long. CDR3 loop: CASRRPGTRLDTGELFF. Written as DNA, the CDR3 is TGTGCCAGCAGACGCCCGGGGACTAGATTAGACACCGGGGAGCTGTTTTTT.

This clone was seen once. The chain joins TRBV27 to TRBJ1-5, with 9 bases fitting TRBD1. Germline V gene data show CDR1 as MNHEY and CDR2 as SMNVEV (reference sequence). V shed 5 bases and J 7 bases; nucleotides not matched to a gene: 6. This CDR3 spans 14 amino acids. The CDR3 nucleotides are TGTGCCAGCAGTGCCGGGACAGGGAACCAGCCCCAGCATTTT. It translates to CASSAGTGNQPQHF.

The CDR3 loop reads CATRRDGGYEQYF. CDR3 bases: TGTGCCACGCGCCGGGACGGAGGGTACGAGCAGTACTTC. The chain couples TRBV19 to TRBJ2-7; possible D gene TRBD2, 6 bases. The germline V and J ends were trimmed by 10 bases and 4 bases, with 17 bases remaining between them. The germline V gene encodes CDR1 LNHDA and CDR2 SQIVND (reference sequence). This CDR3 spans 13 amino acids.

This chain connects TRBV6-5 to TRBJ2-7; no reliable D call. V lost 4 bases, J lost 0 bases, and 10 bases lay in between. Germline loops: CDR1 MNHEY, CDR2 SVGAGI. The CDR3 spans 14 residues. In DNA form, the CDR3 reads TGTGCCAGCAGTTTTGGACGGCCCTCCTACGAGCAGTACTTC. Its protein is CASSFGRPSYEQYF.

V is TRBV5-5 and J is TRBJ2-3; 7 bases are a match to TRBD1. V shed 1 base and J 3 bases; nucleotides not matched to a gene: 2. Germline CDR1 and CDR2: SGHKS and YYEKEE (reference sequence). This CDR3 comprises 14 residues. The chain's CDR3 is CASSLLQGTDTQYF. For the CDR3, the DNA is TGTGCCAGCAGCTTGCTACAGGGGACAGATACGCAGTATTTT.

The chain joins TRBV4-1 to TRBJ2-1; TRBD1 agrees at 10 bases. The CDR3 extends over 16 amino acids. Per the germline V gene, CDR1 is MGHRA and CDR2 is YSYEKL. V was clipped by 0 bases and J by 6 bases; unmatched bases: 5. The CDR3 nucleotides are TGCGCCAGCAGCCAAGAAACCGGGACAGGGGCCAATGAGCAGTTCTTC. It specifies CASSQETGTGANEQFF.